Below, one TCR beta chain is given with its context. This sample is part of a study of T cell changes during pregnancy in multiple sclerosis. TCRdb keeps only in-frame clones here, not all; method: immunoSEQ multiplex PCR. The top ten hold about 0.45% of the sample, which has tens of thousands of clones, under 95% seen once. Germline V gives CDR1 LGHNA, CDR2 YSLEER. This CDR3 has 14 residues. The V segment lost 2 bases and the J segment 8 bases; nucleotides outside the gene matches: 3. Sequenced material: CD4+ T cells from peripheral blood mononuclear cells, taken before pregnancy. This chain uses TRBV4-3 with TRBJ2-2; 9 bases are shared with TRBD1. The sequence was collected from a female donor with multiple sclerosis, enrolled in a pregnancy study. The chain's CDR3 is CASSQPGQGGELFF. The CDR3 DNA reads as TGCGCCAGCAGCCAACCAGGACAGGGGGGGGAGCTGTTTTTT.